This paragraph reports one TCR beta chain. Donors ranged from 6 to 90 years old and were healthy Caucasians in Russia. V lost 0 bases, J lost 10 bases, and 16 bases lay in between. The CDR3 loop spans 15 amino acids. Germline loops: CDR1 SGHVS, CDR2 FNYEAQ. The data stem from a study of blood T cells in healthy people across ages. Sample-barcoded 5' priming and a J-beta primer mix drove a second PCR of roughly 6 to 12 cycles. TCRdb called the 5' RACE reads again in MiXCR, with one record for every CDR3 protein. The data hold almost 1 million distinct CDR3 sequences, with roughly half observed a single time.

This chain joins TRBV7-6 and TRBJ2-1, with a weak D call TRBD1 (6 bases). The material sequenced was blood. This TCR derives from a woman aged 60 to 75 in good health. The CDR3 region has the DNA TGTGCCAGCAGCTTAGCGTCAACAGGGTTTAGGGAGCAGTTCTTC. It translates to CASSLASTGFREQFF.